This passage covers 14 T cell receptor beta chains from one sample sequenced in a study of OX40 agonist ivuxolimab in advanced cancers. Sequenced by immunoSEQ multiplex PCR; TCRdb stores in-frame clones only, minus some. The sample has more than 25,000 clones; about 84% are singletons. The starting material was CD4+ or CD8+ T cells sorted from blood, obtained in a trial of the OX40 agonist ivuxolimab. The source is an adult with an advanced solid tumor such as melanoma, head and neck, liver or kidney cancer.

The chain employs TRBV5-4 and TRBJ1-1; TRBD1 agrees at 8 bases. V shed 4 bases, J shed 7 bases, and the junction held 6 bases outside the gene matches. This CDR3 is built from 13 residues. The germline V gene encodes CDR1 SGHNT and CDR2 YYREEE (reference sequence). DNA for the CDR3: TGTGCCAGCAGCCACCGGACAGGGAGTGAAGCTTTCTTT. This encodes CASSHRTGSEAFF.

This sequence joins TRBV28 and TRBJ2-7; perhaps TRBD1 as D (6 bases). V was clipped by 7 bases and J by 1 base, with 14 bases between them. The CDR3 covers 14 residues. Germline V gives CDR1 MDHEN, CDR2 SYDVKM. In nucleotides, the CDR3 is TGTGCCAGCACCTTGGGGCAGGGGTCCTACGAGCAGTACTTC. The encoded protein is CASTLGQGSYEQYF.

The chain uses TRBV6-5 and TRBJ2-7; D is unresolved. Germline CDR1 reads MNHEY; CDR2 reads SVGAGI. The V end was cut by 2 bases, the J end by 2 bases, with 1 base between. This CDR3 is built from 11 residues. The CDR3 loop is CASSYAYEQYF. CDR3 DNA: TGTGCCAGCAGTTACGCCTACGAGCAGTACTTC.

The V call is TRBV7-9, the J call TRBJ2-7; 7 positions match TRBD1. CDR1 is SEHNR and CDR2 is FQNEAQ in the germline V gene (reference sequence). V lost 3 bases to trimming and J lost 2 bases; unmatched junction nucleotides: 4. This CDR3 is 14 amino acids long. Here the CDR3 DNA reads TGTGCCAGCAGCTTGGGACAGACAGCCTACGAGCAGTACTTC. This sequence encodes CASSLGQTAYEQYF.

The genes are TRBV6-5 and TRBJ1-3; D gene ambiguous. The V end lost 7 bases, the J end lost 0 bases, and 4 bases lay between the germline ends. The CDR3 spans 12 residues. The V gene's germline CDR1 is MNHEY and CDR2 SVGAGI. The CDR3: CASNPSGNTIYF. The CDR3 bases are TGTGCCAGCAACCCCTCTGGAAACACCATATATTTT.

CDR3: CASSLVGKGPYNEQFF. The CDR3, as DNA: TGTGCCAGCAGCTTAGTAGGGAAGGGACCTTACAATGAGCAGTTCTTC. The chain is built from TRBV7-8 and TRBJ2-1; D is tentatively TRBD1 or TRBD2 (5 bases each). The CDR3 is 16 residues long. Germline V CDR1 and CDR2: SGHVS, FQNEAQ. Trimming shortened V by 1 base and J by 4 bases, and 14 bases separated the two germline ends.

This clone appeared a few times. This chain's CDR3 is CASSDTRGDTIYF. As DNA, the CDR3 is TGTGCCAGCAGTGACACCAGGGGGGACACCATATATTTT. The chain carries TRBV25-1 and TRBJ1-3; 7 bases align to TRBD1. After removal of 3 bases from V and 8 bases from J, the junction contained 4 bases not matched to a gene. CDR1 is MGHDK and CDR2 is SYGVNS in the germline V gene. This CDR3 spans 13 amino acids. The variable domain in full, completed from reference TRBV25-1 and TRBJ1-3, reads EADIYQTPRYLVIGTGKKITLECSQTMGHDKMYWYQQDPGMELHLIHYSYGVNSTEKGDLSSESTVSRIRTEHFPLTLESARPSHTSQYLCASSDTRGDTIYFGEGSWLTVV.

The DNA of the CDR3 is TGTGCCAGCAGCTCCCGGGACATGAACACTGAAGCTTTCTTT. Translating it yields CASSSRDMNTEAFF. The chain couples TRBV7-9 to TRBJ1-1; the D gene is possibly TRBD1 (6 bases). The CDR3 has 14 amino acids. The germline V gene encodes CDR1 SEHNR and CDR2 FQNEAQ (reference sequence). The ends were cut back, 4 bases at V and 0 bases at J, with 9 bases in the middle. Supplemented by reference TRBV7-9 and TRBJ1-1, the full variable domain reads DTGVSQNPRHKITKRGQNVTFRCDPISEHNRLYWYRQTLGQGPEFLTYFQNEAQLEKSRLLSDRFSAERPKGSFSTLEIQRTEQGDSAMYLCASSSRDMNTEAFFGQGTRLTVV.

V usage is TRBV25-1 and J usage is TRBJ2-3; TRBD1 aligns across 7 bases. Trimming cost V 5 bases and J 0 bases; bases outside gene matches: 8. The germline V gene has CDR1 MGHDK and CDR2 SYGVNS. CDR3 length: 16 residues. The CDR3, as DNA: TGTGCCAGCAGTAAGACAGGGCCACCTAGCACAGATACGCAGTATTTT. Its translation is CASSKTGPPSTDTQYF.

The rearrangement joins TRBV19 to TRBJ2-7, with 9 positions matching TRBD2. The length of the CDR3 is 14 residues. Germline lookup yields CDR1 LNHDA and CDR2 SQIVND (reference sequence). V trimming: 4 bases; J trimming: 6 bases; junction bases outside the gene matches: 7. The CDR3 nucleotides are TGTGCCAGTAGTACGACGGGACTAGCAGGCGAGCAGTACTTC. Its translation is CASSTTGLAGEQYF.

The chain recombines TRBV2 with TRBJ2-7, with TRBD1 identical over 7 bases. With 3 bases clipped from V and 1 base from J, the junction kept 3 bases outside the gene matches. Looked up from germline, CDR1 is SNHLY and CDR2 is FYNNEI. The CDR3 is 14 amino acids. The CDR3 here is CASSDSTGSYEQYF. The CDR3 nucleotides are TGTGCCAGCAGTGACTCGACAGGGTCCTACGAGCAGTACTTC. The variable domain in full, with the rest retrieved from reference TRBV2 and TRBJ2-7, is EPEVTQTPSHQVTQMGQEVILRCVPISNHLYFYWYRQILGQKVEFLVSFYNNEISEKSEIFDDQFSVERPDGSNFTLKIRSTKLEDSAMYFCASSDSTGSYEQYFGPGTRLTVT.

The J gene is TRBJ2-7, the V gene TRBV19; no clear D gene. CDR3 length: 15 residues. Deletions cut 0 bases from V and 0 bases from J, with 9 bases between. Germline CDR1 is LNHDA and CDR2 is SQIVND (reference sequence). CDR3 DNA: TGTGCCAGTAGTATAGACGGGTTAGTCTCCTACGAGCAGTACTTC. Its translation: CASSIDGLVSYEQYF.

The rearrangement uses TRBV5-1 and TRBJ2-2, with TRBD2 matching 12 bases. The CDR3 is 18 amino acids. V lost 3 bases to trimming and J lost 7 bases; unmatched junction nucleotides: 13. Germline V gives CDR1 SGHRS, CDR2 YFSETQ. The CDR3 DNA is TGCGCCAGCAGCTCTCTAAGCACTAGCGGGAGGATTGGCGGGGAGCTGTTTTTT. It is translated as CASSSLSTSGRIGGELFF.

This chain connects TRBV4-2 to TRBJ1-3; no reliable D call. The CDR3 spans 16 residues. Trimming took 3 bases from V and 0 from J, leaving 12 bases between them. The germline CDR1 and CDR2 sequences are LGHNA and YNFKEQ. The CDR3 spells CASSQLAMSSGNTIYF. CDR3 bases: TGTGCCAGCAGCCAGCTAGCCATGAGCTCTGGAAACACCATATATTTT.